This is a list of T cell receptor beta chains from one sample in a study of cytomegalovirus exposure and HLA in healthy donors. Assay used: immunoSEQ multiplex PCR; TCRdb lists only in-frame clones, some missing. Of about 90,000 clones listed, about 72% are singletons. Sequencing input: PBMCs. The source is a man in his thirties or forties in good health and CMV-seronegative. Both conserved end residues are part of each CDR3. A D gene is named only where the DNA matches it firmly. Where a row states a size, it is once, few, many or the class of an expanded clone; other rows omit it.

>TRBJ1-4|-|-|TRBV5-6
CASSLVQGNNEKLFF
TGTGCCAGCAGCTTGGTCCAGGGGAATAATGAAAAACTGTTTTTT
>TRBJ2-1|-|once|TRBV4-1
CASSQPLRQHEQFF
TGCGCCAGCAGCCAACCTCTCAGGCAACATGAGCAGTTCTTC
>TRBJ2-7|-|-|TRBV4-3
CASSQAWGVAESSYEQYF
TGCGCCAGCAGCCAAGCCTGGGGGGTAGCGGAGAGCTCCTACGAGCAGTACTTC
>TRBJ1-2|-|-|TRBV10-3
CAISDVGLYGYTF
TGTGCCATCAGTGACGTCGGACTCTATGGCTACACCTTC
>TRBJ1-2|-|few|TRBV2
CASHRFYGYTF
TGTGCCAGCCACAGATTCTATGGCTACACCTTC
>TRBJ2-7|TRBD1|-|TRBV10-3
CAIRTGTGTGGYEQYF
TGTGCCATCAGGACCGGGACCGGGACAGGGGGCTACGAGCAGTACTTC
>TRBJ2-3|TRBD2|-|TRBV15
CATSRSGSRTDTQYF
TGTGCCACCAGCCGAAGCGGGAGTAGGACAGATACGCAGTATTTT
>TRBJ2-3|-|-|TRBV18
CASSQTEGTPDTQYF
TGTGCCAGCTCACAAACAGAAGGAACCCCAGATACGCAGTATTTT
>TRBJ1-1|-|-|TRBV19
CASSIVGGPEAFF
TGTGCCAGTAGTATCGTCGGGGGGCCTGAAGCTTTCTTT
>TRBJ2-7|-|-|TRBV7-9
CASSFGTIYEQYF
TGTGCCAGCAGCTTCGGGACAATCTACGAGCAGTACTTC
>TRBJ1-2|-|few|TRBV6-1
CASSEMAGYGYTF
TGTGCCAGCAGTGAAATGGCAGGGTATGGCTACACCTTC
>TRBJ2-4|-|-|TRBV10-3
CAISESRGLETKNIQYF
TGTGCCATCAGTGAGTCCAGGGGTTTGGAGACCAAAAACATTCAGTACTTC
>TRBJ1-5|-|-|TRBV10-3
CAISGRRGDQPQHF
TGTGCCATCAGTGGACGAAGGGGTGATCAGCCCCAGCATTTT
>TRBJ2-1|TRBD2|few|TRBV4-1
CASSQGTSGSRSFF
TGCGCCAGCAGCCAAGGGACTAGCGGGAGTCGTTCGTTCTTC
>TRBJ2-1|TRBD2|-|TRBV5-1
CASSIGTSGGDEQFF
TGCGCCAGCAGCATCGGGACTAGCGGAGGGGATGAGCAGTTCTTC
>TRBJ2-7|-|-|TRBV2
CASNEGGGYEQYF
TGTGCCAGCAACGAAGGGGGGGGATACGAGCAGTACTTC
>TRBJ2-7|TRBD1|-|TRBV6-6
CASSYRGRNHEQYF
TGTGCCAGCAGTTACAGGGGGCGCAACCACGAGCAGTACTTC
>TRBJ2-3|TRBD1|-|TRBV7-2
CASSLRDRAELDTQYF
TGTGCCAGCAGCTTACGCGACAGGGCAGAACTGGATACGCAGTATTTT
>TRBJ2-7|TRBD2|-|TRBV29-1
CSVVSGEDYEQYF
TGCAGCGTCGTTAGCGGGGAGGACTACGAGCAGTACTTC
>TRBJ2-7|TRBD1|-|TRBV27
CASSQGQGYHYEQYF
TGTGCCAGCAGTCAAGGACAGGGATACCACTACGAGCAGTACTTC
>TRBJ2-5|-|few|TRBV2
CATKVGALLETQYF
TGTGCCACAAAGGTGGGGGCTCTATTAGAGACCCAGTACTTC
>TRBJ1-2|-|-|TRBV27
CASSSYSYGYTF
TGTGCCAGCAGTTCGTACAGCTATGGCTACACCTTC
>TRBJ2-1|TRBD2|-|TRBV30
CAWRSMSSGGYNEQFF
TGTGCCTGGAGGTCAATGAGTAGCGGGGGATACAATGAGCAGTTCTTC
>TRBJ2-3|TRBD2|-|TRBV7-9
CASSLKAGATDTQYF
TGTGCCAGCAGTCTCAAAGCGGGGGCCACAGATACGCAGTATTTT